This TCR beta chain was sequenced in a study of vaccination effects on CD4 cells after COVID-19. Overall study findings and caveats: Long after vaccination, the clones induced by infection and by vaccine shrank markedly in size.

Concerning this clone: Its antigen is unknown.

CDR1 is SGHRS, CDR2 YFSETQ, per germline. V gave up 7 bases and J gave up 6 bases; unmatched junction bases: 10. The CDR3 runs to 14 residues. Data came from immunoSEQ multiplex PCR; TCRdb stores just in-frame clones and leaves some out. The data show 65,000 to 90,000 clones, with around 74% seen just once and 2.5% to 3% held by the top ten. Antigen-specific CD4+ T cell clonotypes were called by their expansion after viral peptide-pool culture in ViraFEST. Culture lasted 10 days before CD4+ T cell isolation. Previously uninfected by SARS-CoV-2, the vaccine recipients also showed negative nucleocapsid antibodies.

This chain uses TRBV5-1 with TRBJ1-2, with 9 bases aligning to TRBD1. The sequence came from a human donor who received a COVID-19 vaccine. Here the sequenced sample was CD4+ T cells from PBMCs cultured with HCoV-NL63 spike peptides, taken before COVID-19 vaccination. The CDR3 region has the DNA TGCGCCAGCTCCTTGGGACAGGGAGAGGATGGCTACACCTTC. Translated: CASSLGQGEDGYTF. Full variable domain (rest looked up from reference TRBV5-1 and TRBJ1-2): KAGVTQTPRYLIKTRGQQVTLSCSPISGHRSVSWYQQTPGQGLQFLFEYFSETQRNKGNFPGRFSGRQFSNSRSEMNVSTLELGDSALYLCASSLGQGEDGYTFGSGTRLTVV.